These T cell receptor beta chains were read from a single sample in a study of blood T cell repertoires in COVID-19. Using immunoSEQ multiplex PCR, the repertoire was profiled, and TCRdb retains in-frame clones only, with some absent. Of 100,000 to 120,000 clones in the sample, more than 75% were seen once. The sample consisted of peripheral blood. Receptors were obtained from a man aged 35 to 55 with acute or convalescent COVID-19. CDR3s include the opening cysteine and the closing phenylalanine or tryptophan. The D gene is left open where the match is weak. Size tells how often a clone was seen (once, few, many) or the class of an expanded clone, and some rows leave it out.

size: once; V: TRBV18; J: TRBJ1-1; D: TRBD1; DNA: TGTGCCAGCTCACCGGAGACAGGGTCTGAGGCTTTCTTT; CDR3: CASSPETGSEAFF
size: few; V: TRBV7-9; J: TRBJ2-3; D: TRBD2; DNA: TGTGCCAGCAGGCCTCTAGCGGGGGTGGCAGATACGCAGTATTTT; CDR3: CASRPLAGVADTQYF
size: -; V: TRBV5-4; J: TRBJ2-7; D: TRBD2; DNA: TGTGCCAGCAGCCATGGAGGCGGGGGGTTCGTTGAGCAGTACTTC; CDR3: CASSHGGGGFVEQYF
size: few; V: TRBV4-1; J: TRBJ1-5; D: -; DNA: TGCGCCAGCAGCCAAGAGATCGAGAGGACAAGATATCAGCCCCAGCATTTT; CDR3: CASSQEIERTRYQPQHF
size: -; V: TRBV20-1; J: TRBJ2-7; D: -; DNA: TGCAGTGCTAGTGGGCGACAGAGTACCTACGAGCAGTACTTC; CDR3: CSASGRQSTYEQYF
size: -; V: TRBV4-2; J: TRBJ1-2; D: TRBD1; DNA: TGTGCCAGCAGCCAAGAAGGTGCAGGGGGCTATGGCTACACCTTC; CDR3: CASSQEGAGGYGYTF
size: -; V: TRBV7-2; J: TRBJ2-3; D: TRBD2; DNA: TGTGCCAGCAGCATTAGCGGGGGGGCCATCACAGATACGCAGTATTTT; CDR3: CASSISGGAITDTQYF
size: -; V: TRBV5-1; J: TRBJ1-1; D: -; DNA: TGCGCCAGCAGCTTAGAAGGGAGTGAAGCTTTCTTT; CDR3: CASSLEGSEAFF
size: -; V: TRBV5-1; J: TRBJ1-3; D: -; DNA: TGCGCCAGCAGCTTGGGAGGGTCTGGAAACACCATATATTTT; CDR3: CASSLGGSGNTIYF
size: -; V: TRBV27; J: TRBJ2-2; D: TRBD1; DNA: TGTGCCAGCAGTTCCACAGGGGACCCGAACACCGGGGAGCTGTTTTTT; CDR3: CASSSTGDPNTGELFF
size: once; V: TRBV10-3; J: TRBJ1-2; D: -; DNA: TGTGCCATCAGTGCACTCTATGGCTACACCTTC; CDR3: CAISALYGYTF
size: -; V: TRBV18; J: TRBJ1-2; D: -; DNA: TGTGCCAGCTCACCCGGGATGGGTGGTGGCTACACCTTC; CDR3: CASSPGMGGGYTF
size: -; V: TRBV27; J: TRBJ2-3; D: -; DNA: TGTGCCAGCAGTCGACGGGACACGAGCACAGATACGCAGTATTTT; CDR3: CASSRRDTSTDTQYF
size: few; V: TRBV2; J: TRBJ2-1; D: TRBD1; DNA: TGTGCCAGCTCCAGGGACAGGGATGAGCAGTTCTTC; CDR3: CASSRDRDEQFF
size: -; V: TRBV27; J: TRBJ1-6; D: TRBD1; DNA: TGTGCCAGCAGTTTGGGGGACAGTCCCAATTCACCCCTCCACTTT; CDR3: CASSLGDSPNSPLHF
size: -; V: TRBV7-3; J: TRBJ2-3; D: -; DNA: TGTGCCAGCAGCCCAGGCGACGGAATCACAGATACGCAGTATTTT; CDR3: CASSPGDGITDTQYF
size: -; V: TRBV7-3; J: TRBJ2-3; D: TRBD1; DNA: TGTGCCAGCAGCAAGCAGGGGGCCAGGACAGATACGCAGTATTTT; CDR3: CASSKQGARTDTQYF
size: -; V: TRBV24-1; J: TRBJ2-3; D: -; DNA: TGTGCCACCAGTGATTTGCCCAGGTCAGGCGATACGCAGTATTTT; CDR3: CATSDLPRSGDTQYF
size: -; V: TRBV7-8; J: TRBJ2-7; D: -; DNA: TGTGCCAGCAGTTCCGGGAACGAGCAGTACTTC; CDR3: CASSSGNEQYF
size: -; V: TRBV11-2; J: TRBJ2-1; D: -; DNA: TGTGCCAGCAGCCCAAGCACAGGGTTCTCTTTCGGTGAGCAGTTCTTC; CDR3: CASSPSTGFSFGEQFF
size: few; V: TRBV24-1; J: TRBJ1-1; D: -; DNA: TGTGCCACCAGTGATGACAGGAACACTGAAGCTTTCTTT; CDR3: CATSDDRNTEAFF
size: few; V: TRBV4-1; J: TRBJ2-7; D: -; DNA: TGCGCCAGCAGCCAAGGGCCTAGCACCTTATCTGGGGAGCAGTACTTC; CDR3: CASSQGPSTLSGEQYF
size: -; V: TRBV12-3/TRBV12-4; J: TRBJ2-7; D: -; DNA: TGTGCCAGCAGTTTTGACTACGCCTACGAGCAGTACTTC; CDR3: CASSFDYAYEQYF
size: -; V: TRBV10-3; J: TRBJ1-1; D: TRBD1; DNA: TGTGCCATCAGTTGGACAGGGGAATTTACTGAAGCTTTCTTT; CDR3: CAISWTGEFTEAFF
size: -; V: TRBV5-1; J: TRBJ2-1; D: TRBD1; DNA: TGCGCCAGCAGCTTAGATTGGACAGGCCGCTGGAATGAGCAGTTCTTC; CDR3: CASSLDWTGRWNEQFF
size: -; V: TRBV30; J: TRBJ2-1; D: -; DNA: TGTGCCTGGAGTTACACAGTGCTTTCCTACAATGAGCAGTTCTTC; CDR3: CAWSYTVLSYNEQFF
size: -; V: TRBV9; J: TRBJ1-3; D: -; DNA: TGTGCCAGCAGCGTCGGGGGAGGAAACACCATATATTTT; CDR3: CASSVGGGNTIYF
size: -; V: TRBV7-3; J: TRBJ2-3; D: -; DNA: TGTGCCAGCAGCTTAGTTCAGGGGACAGATACGCAGTATTTT; CDR3: CASSLVQGTDTQYF
size: -; V: TRBV2; J: TRBJ2-1; D: -; DNA: TGTGCCACCCGAAGACAGTTTGTAAGGAATGAGCAGTTCTTC; CDR3: CATRRQFVRNEQFF
size: -; V: TRBV7-3; J: TRBJ2-2; D: TRBD1; DNA: TGTGCCAGCAGCTTAAGTAGTGGCAGGGGGCGCCCAATAAACACCGGGGAGCTGTTTTTT; CDR3: CASSLSSGRGRPINTGELFF
size: -; V: TRBV7-8; J: TRBJ2-7; D: -; DNA: TGTGCCAGCAGCATCCGAGGGGGAGTATCCTACGAGCAGTACTTC; CDR3: CASSIRGGVSYEQYF
size: once; V: TRBV5-1; J: TRBJ2-7; D: TRBD1; DNA: TGCGCCAGCAGCTTGCAAAGGACAGGGGAGAACGAGCAGTACTTC; CDR3: CASSLQRTGENEQYF
size: -; V: TRBV4-1; J: TRBJ2-1; D: -; DNA: TGCGCCAGCAGCCAAGTTGATACTAATGAGCAGTTCTTC; CDR3: CASSQVDTNEQFF
size: -; V: TRBV11-2; J: TRBJ1-2; D: -; DNA: TGTGCCAGCAGCTTAGGGCAGGGTCTCTATGGCTACACCTTC; CDR3: CASSLGQGLYGYTF
size: -; V: TRBV9; J: TRBJ2-7; D: -; DNA: TGTGCCAGCAGCGAGCAGGGGTCGACCTCCTACGAGCAGTACTTC; CDR3: CASSEQGSTSYEQYF
size: -; V: TRBV4-2; J: TRBJ2-4; D: -; DNA: TGTGCCAGCAGCCAGGGCAAGGGTGGGGGCGCGACCAAAAACATTCAGTACTTC; CDR3: CASSQGKGGGATKNIQYF
size: -; V: TRBV9; J: TRBJ1-5; D: -; DNA: TGTGCCAGCGGGGGAGCGGCAAAGGGGACACTTAGCAATCAGCCCCAGCATTTT; CDR3: CASGGAAKGTLSNQPQHF
size: -; V: TRBV4-1; J: TRBJ1-5; D: TRBD1; DNA: TGCGCCAGCAGCCAACAACCTGGGACAGATAGCAATCAGCCCCAGCATTTT; CDR3: CASSQQPGTDSNQPQHF
size: -; V: TRBV5-1; J: TRBJ1-5; D: -; DNA: TGCGCCCGCAGCGCGCGGGGGGGGGCTTATCAGCCCCAGCATTTT; CDR3: CARSARGGAYQPQHF
size: -; V: TRBV15; J: TRBJ1-1; D: -; DNA: TGTGCCACCAGCGGCTGGCCACTGAACACTGAAGCTTTCTTT; CDR3: CATSGWPLNTEAFF
size: -; V: TRBV4-1; J: TRBJ2-7; D: -; DNA: TGCGCCAGCAGCCAAGACTTGGCTCAGCAGTACTTC; CDR3: CASSQDLAQQYF
size: -; V: TRBV30; J: TRBJ1-6; D: -; DNA: TGTGCCTGGAGTGTACTAAGGACAGCAGCAAATTCACCCCTCCACTTT; CDR3: CAWSVLRTAANSPLHF
size: -; V: TRBV10-1; J: TRBJ2-3; D: TRBD2; DNA: TGCGCCAGCAGTGACCCACGGGGGACTAGCGGGGGTACAGATACGCAGTATTTT; CDR3: CASSDPRGTSGGTDTQYF
size: -; V: TRBV6-2/TRBV6-3; J: TRBJ2-7; D: TRBD1; DNA: TGTGCCAGCAGTTACGGGTCAGGGGGCAAGGGCGAGCAGTACTTC; CDR3: CASSYGSGGKGEQYF
size: -; V: TRBV30; J: TRBJ1-2; D: -; DNA: TGTGCCTGGAGTGCGGAGTTTTTTAGCAGGGGTCGGTATGGCTACACCTTC; CDR3: CAWSAEFFSRGRYGYTF
size: -; V: TRBV11-2; J: TRBJ2-7; D: -; DNA: TGTGCCAGCAGCTCTGGGAGGCAGGGCTACGAGCAGTACTTC; CDR3: CASSSGRQGYEQYF
size: -; V: TRBV7-3; J: TRBJ2-1; D: -; DNA: TGTGCCAGCAGCTCCGACACGTCCTACAATGAGCAGTTCTTC; CDR3: CASSSDTSYNEQFF
size: -; V: TRBV6-6; J: TRBJ2-7; D: TRBD1; DNA: TGTGCCAGCAGATCCCCACTGGCAGGGGGCTACGAGCAGTACTTC; CDR3: CASRSPLAGGYEQYF
size: -; V: TRBV7-8; J: TRBJ1-2; D: TRBD1; DNA: TGTGCCAGCAGCTTATTGAACCGGGACAGGGACTATGGCTACACCTTC; CDR3: CASSLLNRDRDYGYTF
size: -; V: TRBV9; J: TRBJ1-1; D: -; DNA: TGTGCCAGCAGCGCCCAGGGGCGGGGGCAAGCTTTCTTT; CDR3: CASSAQGRGQAFF
size: -; V: TRBV7-9; J: TRBJ2-3; D: TRBD2; DNA: TGTGCCAGCAGCTTAACCTTAACTAGCGGGGAAACAGATACGCAGTATTTT; CDR3: CASSLTLTSGETDTQYF
size: -; V: TRBV19; J: TRBJ1-5; D: TRBD1; DNA: TGTGCCAGTAGTATCCGACAGGGGGCCATCGATCAGCCCCAGCATTTT; CDR3: CASSIRQGAIDQPQHF
size: -; V: TRBV20-1; J: TRBJ2-7; D: TRBD2; DNA: TGCAGTGCTAGTCCAGCGGGGGGCCCAACCTACGAGCAGTACTTC; CDR3: CSASPAGGPTYEQYF
size: few; V: TRBV12-5; J: TRBJ1-6; D: TRBD1; DNA: TGTGCTAGTGGTTTTGGGACAGGGGGGAACTATAATTCACCCCTCCACTTT; CDR3: CASGFGTGGNYNSPLHF